This paragraph reports one T cell receptor beta chain. These data come from a study of B cell selection in AIRE deficiency. The CDR3 is 12 residues long. Trimming cost V 5 bases and J 4 bases, with 8 bases left between them. Germline CDR1 and CDR2: SGHTA and FQGNSA. Conventional CD4 T cells were sorted as CD4+CD127+ cells. Data came from immunoSEQ multiplex PCR; TCRdb stores just in-frame clones and leaves some out. This sample has tens of thousands of clones; 95% to 96% occur once, and the top ten carry roughly 0.18%. Material: CD4+CD127+ conventional T cells sorted from PBMCs. The chain is built from TRBV7-2 and TRBJ1-2; D gene unclear. The receptor's source is a human donor in good health. For the CDR3, the DNA is TGTGCCAGCAGCCGGGGAGTCTATGGCTACACCTTC. This codes for CASSRGVYGYTF. The whole variable domain, remainder taken from reference TRBV7-2 and TRBJ1-2, is GAGVSQSPSNKVTEKGKDVELRCDPISGHTALYWYRQSLGQGLEFLIYFQGNSAPDKSGLPSDRFSAERTGGSVSTLTIQRTQQEDSAVYLCASSRGVYGYTFGSGTRLTVV.